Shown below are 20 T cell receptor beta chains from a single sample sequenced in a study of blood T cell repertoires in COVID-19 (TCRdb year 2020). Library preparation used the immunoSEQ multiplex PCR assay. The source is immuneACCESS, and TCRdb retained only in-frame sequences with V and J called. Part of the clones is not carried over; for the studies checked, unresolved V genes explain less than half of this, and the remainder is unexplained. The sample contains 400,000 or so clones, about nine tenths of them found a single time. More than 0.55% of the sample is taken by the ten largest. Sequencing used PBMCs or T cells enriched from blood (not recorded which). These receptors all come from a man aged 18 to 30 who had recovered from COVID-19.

CDR3 in amino acids: CASSRDRINYGYTF. Written as DNA, the CDR3 is TGTGCCAGCAGCCGGGACAGGATCAACTATGGCTACACCTTC. The chain employs TRBV5-4 and TRBJ1-2, with 8 bases aligning to TRBD1. This CDR3 is built from 14 residues. Losses at the gene ends were 4 bases for V and 2 bases for J; bases not matched to a gene: 4. The germline V gene has CDR1 SGHNT and CDR2 YYREEE (reference sequence). The full variable domain, with the rest looked up from reference TRBV5-4 and TRBJ1-2, is ETGVTQSPTHLIKTRGQQVTLRCSSQSGHNTVSWYQQALGQGPQFIFQYYREEENGRGNFPPRFSGLQFPNYSSELNVNALELDDSALYLCASSRDRINYGYTFGSGTRLTVV.

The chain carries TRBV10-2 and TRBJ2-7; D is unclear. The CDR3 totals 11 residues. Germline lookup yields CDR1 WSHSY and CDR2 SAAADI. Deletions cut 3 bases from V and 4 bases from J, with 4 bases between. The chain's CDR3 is CASSELYEQYF. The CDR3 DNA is TGCGCCAGCAGTGAACTGTACGAGCAGTACTTC.

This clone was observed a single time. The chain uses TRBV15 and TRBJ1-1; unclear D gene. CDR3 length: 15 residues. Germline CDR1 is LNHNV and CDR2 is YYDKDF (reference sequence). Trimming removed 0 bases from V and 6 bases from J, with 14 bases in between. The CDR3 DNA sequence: TGTGCCACCAGCAGAGATCTGGGAGGGCCCGCTGAAGCTTTCTTT. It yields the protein CATSRDLGGPAEAFF. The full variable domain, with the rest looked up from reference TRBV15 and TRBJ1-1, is DAMVIQNPRYQVTQFGKPVTLSCSQTLNHNVMYWYQQKSSQAPKLLFHYYDKDFNNEADTPDNFQSRRPNTSFCFLDIRSPGLGDTAMYLCATSRDLGGPAEAFFGQGTRLTVV.

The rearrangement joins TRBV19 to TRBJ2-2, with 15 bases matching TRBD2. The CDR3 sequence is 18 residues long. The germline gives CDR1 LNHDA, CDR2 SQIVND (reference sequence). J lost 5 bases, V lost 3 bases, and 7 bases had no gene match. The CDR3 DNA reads TGTGCCAGTAGTATCGGACTAGCGGGAGGGCCCGGGACCGGGGAGCTGTTTTTT. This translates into CASSIGLAGGPGTGELFF.

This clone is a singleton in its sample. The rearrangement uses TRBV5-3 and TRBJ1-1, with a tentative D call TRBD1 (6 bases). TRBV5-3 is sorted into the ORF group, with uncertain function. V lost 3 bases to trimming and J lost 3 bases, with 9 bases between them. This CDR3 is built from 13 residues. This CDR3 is CARSSQGDTEAFF. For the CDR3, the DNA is TGTGCCAGAAGCTCACAGGGAGACACTGAAGCTTTCTTT.

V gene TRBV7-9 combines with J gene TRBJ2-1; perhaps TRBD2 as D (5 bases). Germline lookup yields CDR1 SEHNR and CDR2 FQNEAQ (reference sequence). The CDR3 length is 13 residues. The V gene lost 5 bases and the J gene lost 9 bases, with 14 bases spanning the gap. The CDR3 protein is CASSTGQRAEQFF. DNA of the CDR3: TGTGCCAGCAGCACGGGCCAGAGGGCTGAGCAGTTCTTC.

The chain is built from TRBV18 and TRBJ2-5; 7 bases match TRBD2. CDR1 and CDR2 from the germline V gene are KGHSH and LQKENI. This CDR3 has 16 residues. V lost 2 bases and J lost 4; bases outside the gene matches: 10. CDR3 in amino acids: CASSPALGTTVETQYF. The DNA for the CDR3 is TGTGCCAGCTCACCAGCTCTAGGGACTACCGTAGAGACCCAGTACTTC.

CDR3 residues: CASRARTDLAEQYF. The CDR3 coding sequence is TGTGCCAGCAGAGCTAGGACGGACTTGGCCGAGCAGTACTTC. V gene TRBV2 combines with J gene TRBJ2-7; the D gene is possibly TRBD2 (5 bases). The CDR3 is made up of 14 amino acids. The germline CDR1 and CDR2 sequences are SNHLY and FYNNEI. V was clipped by 6 bases and J by 6 bases, with 18 bases between them.

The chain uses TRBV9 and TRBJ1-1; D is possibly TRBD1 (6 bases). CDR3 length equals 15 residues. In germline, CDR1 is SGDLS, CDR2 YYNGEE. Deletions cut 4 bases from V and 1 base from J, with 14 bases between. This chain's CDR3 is CASSIPSGENTEAFF. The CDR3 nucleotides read TGTGCCAGCAGCATCCCCTCAGGGGAGAACACTGAAGCTTTCTTT.

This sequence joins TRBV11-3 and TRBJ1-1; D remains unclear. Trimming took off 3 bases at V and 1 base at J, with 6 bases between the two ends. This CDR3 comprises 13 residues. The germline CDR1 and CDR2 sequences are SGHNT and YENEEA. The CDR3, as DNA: TGTGCCAGCAGCTTGTACAGGAACACTGAAGCTTTCTTT. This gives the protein CASSLYRNTEAFF.

CDR3 loop: CATSATRISNQPQHF. CDR3 coding DNA: TGTGCCACCAGTGCAACGAGGATAAGCAATCAGCCCCAGCATTTT. The chain employs TRBV24-1 and TRBJ1-5; D not certain. V gave up 5 bases and J gave up 1 base, with 11 bases separating them. There are 15 residues in the CDR3. Per germline, CDR1 KGHDR and CDR2 SFDVKD.

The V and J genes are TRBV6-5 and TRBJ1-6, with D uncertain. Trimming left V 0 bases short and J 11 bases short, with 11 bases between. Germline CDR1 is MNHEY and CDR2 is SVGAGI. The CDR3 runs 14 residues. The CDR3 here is CASSYSVRIAPLHF. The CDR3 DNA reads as TGTGCCAGCAGTTACTCGGTCAGGATTGCACCCCTCCACTTT.

CDR3 sequence (DNA): TGTGCCAGCAGATCCGGACTAGCCTCCTACAATGAGCAGTTCTTC. Translating it yields CASRSGLASYNEQFF. This rearrangement joins TRBV3-1 (or the pseudogene TRBV3-2) to TRBJ2-1, with TRBD2 matching 8 bases. Germline V gene sequence: CDR1 LGHDT, CDR2 YNNKEL (reference sequence). J gave up 0 bases and V 6 bases, and 4 bases lay outside the gene matches. This CDR3 comprises 15 residues.

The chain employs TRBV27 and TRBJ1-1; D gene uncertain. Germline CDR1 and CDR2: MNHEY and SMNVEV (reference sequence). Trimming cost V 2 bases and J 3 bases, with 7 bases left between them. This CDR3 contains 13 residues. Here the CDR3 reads CASSLGPYTEAFF. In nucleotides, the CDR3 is TGTGCCAGCAGTTTAGGGCCTTACACTGAAGCTTTCTTT.

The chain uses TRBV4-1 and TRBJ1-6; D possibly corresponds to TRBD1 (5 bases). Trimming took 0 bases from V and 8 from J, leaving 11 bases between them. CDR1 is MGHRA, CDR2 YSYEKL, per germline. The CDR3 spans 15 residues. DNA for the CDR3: TGCGCCAGCAGCCAAGATCACGGGGGGGATTCACCCCTCCACTTT. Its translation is CASSQDHGGDSPLHF.

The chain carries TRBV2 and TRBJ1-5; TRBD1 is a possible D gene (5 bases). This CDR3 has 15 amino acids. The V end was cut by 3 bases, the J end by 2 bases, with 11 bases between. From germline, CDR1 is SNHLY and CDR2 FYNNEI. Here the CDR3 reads CASSDGTYGNQPQHF. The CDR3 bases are TGTGCCAGCAGTGACGGGACTTACGGCAATCAGCCCCAGCATTTT.

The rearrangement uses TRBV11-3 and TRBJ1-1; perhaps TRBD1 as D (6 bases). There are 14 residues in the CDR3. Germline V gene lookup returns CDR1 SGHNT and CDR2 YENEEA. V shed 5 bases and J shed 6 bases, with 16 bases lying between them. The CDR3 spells CASSDTGKRAEAFF. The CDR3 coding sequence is TGTGCCAGCAGCGATACAGGGAAAAGGGCTGAAGCTTTCTTT.

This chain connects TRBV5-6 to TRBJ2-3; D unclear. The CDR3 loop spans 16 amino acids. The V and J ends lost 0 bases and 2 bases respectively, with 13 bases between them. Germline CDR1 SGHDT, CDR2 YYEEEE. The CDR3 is CASSLAWQEITDTQYF. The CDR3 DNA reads TGTGCCAGCAGCTTGGCCTGGCAGGAAATCACAGATACGCAGTATTTT.

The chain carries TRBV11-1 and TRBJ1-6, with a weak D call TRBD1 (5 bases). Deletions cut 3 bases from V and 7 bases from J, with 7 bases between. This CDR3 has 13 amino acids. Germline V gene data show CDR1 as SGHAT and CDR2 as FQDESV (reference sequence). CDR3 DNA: TGTGCCAGCAGCTTTCCAGGGAATTCACCCCTCCACTTT. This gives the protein CASSFPGNSPLHF.

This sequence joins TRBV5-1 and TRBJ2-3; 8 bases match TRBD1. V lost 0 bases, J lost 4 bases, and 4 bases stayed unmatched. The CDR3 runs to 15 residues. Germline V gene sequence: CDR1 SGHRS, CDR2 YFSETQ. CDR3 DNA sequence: TGCGCCAGCAGCTTGGGGACAGGGCGCGCAGATACGCAGTATTTT. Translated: CASSLGTGRADTQYF.